The source of this TCR beta chain is a study of CD8+CD57+ T cells in acquired aplastic anemia. CDR3 and TCR beta VDJ profiling relied on a genomic DNA template. TCRdb fed the reads into MiXCR, producing one record per CDR3 protein. The sample consists of 200,000 or so distinct CDR3 sequences, 64% of them appearing once. CDR1 SNHLY and CDR2 FYNNEI come from the germline V gene. The CDR3 runs to 14 residues. V was trimmed by 4 bases and J by 5 bases, leaving 12 bases between them. The TCR comes from a human donor with severe aplastic anemia or a healthy control (not recorded which). The rearrangement joins TRBV2 to TRBJ2-1, with D perhaps matching TRBD1 (6 bases). Sequencing was carried out using sorted CD4+, CD8+, or CD8+CD57+ T cells (not recorded which) from PBMCs. The DNA for the CDR3 is TGTGCCAGCAGTGTACAGGGCGTCCACAATGAGCAGTTCTTC. Protein: CASSVQGVHNEQFF.